This is a list of T cell receptor beta chains from one sample in a study of blood T cell repertoires in COVID-19. Sequenced by immunoSEQ multiplex PCR; TCRdb stores in-frame clones only, minus some. The sample lists fewer than 350,000 clones, approximately 90% occurring once. What was sequenced was peripheral blood. These receptors all come from a man aged 40-50 years with acute or convalescent COVID-19. Each CDR3 is given with its conserved first and last residue. D genes are given only for firm matches. Clone size, where shown, is once, few, many, or a class for clones that have expanded.

CDR3 | DNA | V | size | J | D
CASSSEGGTYGYTF | TGTGCCAGCAGTAGCGAGGGAGGGACCTATGGCTACACCTTC | TRBV6-5 | NA | TRBJ1-2 | NA
CASSDGGNIQYF | TGTGCCAGTAGTGATGGCGGAAACATTCAGTACTTC | TRBV19 | NA | TRBJ2-4 | NA
CAWSVPGVEQFF | TGTGCCTGGAGTGTACCAGGGGTTGAGCAGTTCTTC | TRBV30 | NA | TRBJ2-1 | NA
CATSRATGGYYGYTF | TGTGCCACCAGCAGAGCGACAGGGGGCTATTATGGCTACACCTTC | TRBV15 | NA | TRBJ1-2 | TRBD1
CASSPGTPNFSPSTDTQYF | TGTGCCAGCAGCCCAGGGACACCTAATTTCTCTCCTAGCACAGATACGCAGTATTTT | TRBV9 | NA | TRBJ2-3 | NA
CASSIGAGDGYTF | TGTGCCAGTAGTATAGGGGCAGGGGATGGCTACACCTTC | TRBV19 | NA | TRBJ1-2 | NA
CASTMHSQGSETQYF | TGTGCCAGTACAATGCATTCACAGGGGTCGGAGACCCAGTACTTC | TRBV2 | NA | TRBJ2-5 | TRBD1
CAISDNPEGAGQPQHF | TGTGCCATCAGTGATAATCCGGAGGGGGCAGGGCAGCCCCAGCATTTT | TRBV10-3 | NA | TRBJ1-5 | TRBD1
CASSNRRDRVEKLFF | TGTGCCAGTAGTAATCGACGGGACAGAGTTGAAAAACTGTTTTTT | TRBV19 | once | TRBJ1-4 | TRBD1
CASSRGNEQFF | TGTGCCAGTTCCAGGGGAAATGAGCAGTTCTTC | TRBV19 | NA | TRBJ2-1 | NA
CASSPAGDEQYF | TGTGCCAGCAGCCCAGCAGGTGACGAGCAGTACTTC | TRBV12-3/TRBV12-4 | few | TRBJ2-7 | NA
CASGFGGYYEQFF | TGTGCTAGTGGTTTCGGCGGTTATTATGAGCAGTTCTTC | TRBV12-5 | NA | TRBJ2-1 | NA
CASSLGGNSYEQYF | TGTGCCAGCAGCTTGGGTGGCAACTCCTACGAGCAGTACTTC | TRBV5-5 | once | TRBJ2-7 | NA
CASSLKGAGLGGNTIYF | TGTGCCAGCAGTCTCAAAGGGGCGGGGTTAGGTGGAAACACCATATATTTT | TRBV21-1 | NA | TRBJ1-3 | NA
CASSPGTGGTEAFF | TGTGCCAGCAGTCCCGGGACAGGGGGGACTGAAGCTTTCTTT | TRBV2 | once | TRBJ1-1 | TRBD1
CASSGTRGFYNEQFF | TGTGCCAGCAGCGGGACTAGGGGATTTTACAATGAGCAGTTCTTC | TRBV2 | NA | TRBJ2-1 | TRBD2
CASSRELYGYTF | TGTGCCAGCAGTAGGGAGTTATATGGCTACACCTTC | TRBV12-3/TRBV12-4 | once | TRBJ1-2 | NA
CASSQVWGGNTIYF | TGTGCCAGCAGCCAAGTCTGGGGCGGAAACACCATATATTTT | TRBV3-1/TRBV3-2 | once | TRBJ1-3 | NA
CASSVVSGGTEAFF | TGTGCCAGCAGCGTAGTCTCCGGGGGGACTGAAGCTTTCTTT | TRBV9 | NA | TRBJ1-1 | NA
CASSIRGNEQFF | TGTGCCAGTAGTATAAGGGGCAATGAGCAGTTCTTC | TRBV19 | NA | TRBJ2-1 | NA
CASSFGPWGGNTEAFF | TGCGCCAGCAGCTTTGGCCCTTGGGGGGGGAACACTGAAGCTTTCTTT | TRBV5-1 | NA | TRBJ1-1 | NA
CASSPAETQYF | TGTGCCAGCAGCCCCGCGGAGACCCAGTACTTC | TRBV12-3/TRBV12-4 | NA | TRBJ2-5 | NA
CASSSQGEQYF | TGTGCCAGCAGCTCCCAGGGGGAGCAGTACTTC | TRBV9 | NA | TRBJ2-7 | NA
CASREGTYEQYF | TGCGCCAGCCGGGAGGGGACCTACGAGCAGTACTTC | TRBV5-1 | NA | TRBJ2-7 | TRBD2
CASMGTGRPPYEQYF | TGTGCCAGCATGGGGACAGGGAGGCCCCCCTACGAGCAGTACTTC | TRBV6-5 | NA | TRBJ2-7 | TRBD1
CASSLTLGRNYGYTF | TGCGCCAGCAGCTTGACCCTGGGCCGTAACTATGGCTACACCTTC | TRBV5-1 | NA | TRBJ1-2 | NA
CASSRTEDTQYF | TGCGCCAGCAGTCGGACAGAAGATACGCAGTATTTT | TRBV10-1 | NA | TRBJ2-3 | NA
CASSPRGGAIYNEQFF | TGTGCCAGCAGCCCCCGGGGGGGGGCCATATACAATGAGCAGTTCTTC | TRBV7-2 | NA | TRBJ2-1 | TRBD2
CASMSRAVGELFF | TGTGCCAGCATGAGCAGGGCCGTCGGGGAGCTGTTTTTT | TRBV6-5 | NA | TRBJ2-2 | NA
CASSRAGTGEETQYF | TGTGCCAGCAGCCGAGCCGGGACAGGGGAAGAGACCCAGTACTTC | TRBV4-2 | NA | TRBJ2-5 | TRBD1
CASSLQGYEQYF | TGTGCCAGCAGTTTACAGGGCTACGAGCAGTACTTC | TRBV6-5 | few | TRBJ2-7 | NA
CSVDTGGSAFF | TGCAGCGTGGACACAGGGGGCTCAGCTTTCTTT | TRBV29-1 | once | TRBJ1-1 | TRBD1
CASSIRAGEGQPQHF | TGTGCCAGTAGTATCCGGGCAGGGGAGGGTCAGCCCCAGCATTTT | TRBV19 | few | TRBJ1-5 | NA
CATSDPGDYGYTF | TGTGCCACCAGTGATCCGGGGGACTATGGCTACACCTTC | TRBV24-1 | NA | TRBJ1-2 | NA
CASSLDSHNEQFF | TGTGCCAGCAGCTTGGACAGTCACAATGAGCAGTTCTTC | TRBV5-4 | NA | TRBJ2-1 | NA
CASSMRQGTEAFF | TGTGCCAGTAGTATGCGACAGGGCACTGAAGCTTTCTTT | TRBV19 | few | TRBJ1-1 | TRBD1
CASRTGTANTGELFF | TGTGCCAGCCGGACCGGGACAGCGAACACCGGGGAGCTGTTTTTT | TRBV6-5 | NA | TRBJ2-2 | TRBD1
CASSLGRGGLTDTQYF | TGCGCCAGCAGCTTGGGACGGGGGGGCTTGACAGATACGCAGTATTTT | TRBV5-1 | NA | TRBJ2-3 | TRBD2
CASSLGTDTEAFF | TGTGCCAGCAGTTTGGGGACAGACACTGAAGCTTTCTTT | TRBV12-3/TRBV12-4 | once | TRBJ1-1 | TRBD1
CANSQGIHYEQYF | TGTGCCAACTCGCAGGGGATCCACTACGAGCAGTACTTC | TRBV10-3 | NA | TRBJ2-7 | NA
CASSTDPSGEQYF | TGTGCCAGCAGCACCGACCCATCCGGGGAGCAGTACTTC | TRBV7-3 | NA | TRBJ2-7 | NA
CASSLTGSWNTEAFF | TGTGCCAGCAGCTTAACGGGCAGTTGGAACACTGAAGCTTTCTTT | TRBV7-3 | NA | TRBJ1-1 | NA
CASSAYRGSGNTIYF | TGTGCCAGCAGCGCCTACAGGGGCTCTGGAAACACCATATATTTT | TRBV3-1/TRBV3-2 | NA | TRBJ1-3 | TRBD1
CASRGLRGSSPLHF | TGTGCCAGCAGGGGCCTCAGGGGAAGCTCACCCCTCCACTTT | TRBV2 | NA | TRBJ1-6 | NA
CATSDPGTGEQYF | TGTGCCACCAGTGATCCAGGGACAGGTGAGCAGTACTTC | TRBV24-1 | NA | TRBJ2-7 | TRBD1
CASSPIRGLNTGELFF | TGTGCCAGCAGCCCTATAAGGGGGTTGAACACCGGGGAGCTGTTTTTT | TRBV14 | NA | TRBJ2-2 | NA
CATSRDTDRAYEQYF | TGTGCCACCAGCAGAGACACGGACAGGGCCTACGAGCAGTACTTC | TRBV15 | once | TRBJ2-7 | TRBD1
CATSRVGTGYEQYF | TGTGCCACCAGCAGAGTGGGGACAGGGTACGAGCAGTACTTC | TRBV15 | NA | TRBJ2-7 | TRBD1
CASSPTGGDEKLFF | TGTGCCAGCAGCCCGACAGGGGGCGATGAAAAACTGTTTTTT | TRBV2 | NA | TRBJ1-4 | TRBD1
CASSLALERYEQYF | TGTGCCAGCAGCTTAGCCCTTGAGAGATACGAGCAGTACTTC | TRBV11-2 | NA | TRBJ2-7 | NA